Listed below are T cell receptor beta chains from one sample, sequenced in a study of control samples from healthy donors and cancer patients. Libraries were prepared by immunoSEQ multiplex PCR; TCRdb keeps only in-frame clonotypes and omits some of them. The table lists 150,000 to 200,000 clones. Sequencing input: blood. The receptors here all came from a woman in her 30s in good health. Each CDR3 is given with its conserved first and last residue. The order of the fields is V gene, J gene, D gene, CDR3 protein, CDR3 DNA. A D gene is named only where the DNA matches it firmly.

TRBV6-4	TRBJ1-5	-	CASTAMYSNQPQHF	TGTGCCAGCACTGCGATGTATAGCAATCAGCCCCAGCATTTT
TRBV12-3/TRBV12-4	TRBJ1-1	-	CASSSARSEAFF	TGTGCCAGCAGTTCCGCCCGTTCTGAAGCTTTCTTT
TRBV4-1	TRBJ2-5	-	CASSQDPSLETQYF	TGCGCCAGCAGCCAAGATCCCAGTTTGGAGACCCAGTACTTC
TRBV28	TRBJ1-2	-	CASSRGANYGYTF	TGTGCCAGCAGTCGCGGGGCTAACTATGGCTACACCTTC
TRBV18	TRBJ2-7	-	CASTDVSYEQYF	TGTGCCAGCACGGACGTCTCCTACGAGCAGTACTTC
TRBV27	TRBJ2-7	-	CAGITGKTYEQYF	TGTGCCGGTATTACGGGGAAAACCTACGAGCAGTACTTC
TRBV28	TRBJ2-1	-	CASSNRGPYNEQFF	TGTGCCAGCAGTAACCGGGGCCCATACAATGAGCAGTTCTTC
TRBV18	TRBJ2-7	TRBD2	CASSPVPRGGGGFQQYF	TGTGCCAGCTCACCAGTTCCCCGCGGGGGGGGCGGCTTCCAGCAGTACTTC
TRBV7-9	TRBJ2-7	-	CASSFRDTLYEQYF	TGTGCCAGCAGCTTTAGAGATACCCTCTACGAGCAGTACTTC
TRBV3-1/TRBV3-2	TRBJ1-1	TRBD1	CASSQRQGLLMNTEAFF	TGTGCCAGCAGCCAGCGACAGGGTCTCTTAATGAACACTGAAGCTTTCTTT
TRBV7-8	TRBJ2-1	TRBD1	CASLRGDREYNEQFF	TGTGCCAGCCTCCGTGGGGACAGAGAGTACAATGAGCAGTTCTTC
TRBV28	TRBJ2-3	-	CASGRGSHTDTQYF	TGTGCCAGCGGTCGGGGGTCCCACACAGATACGCAGTATTTT
TRBV27	TRBJ2-5	-	CASSLSIGLETQYF	TGTGCCAGCAGTTTATCGATAGGGTTAGAGACCCAGTACTTC
TRBV28	TRBJ1-5	-	CASSLSLGLGSSNQPQHF	TGTGCCAGCAGTTTATCTTTGGGGCTAGGAAGCAGCAATCAGCCCCAGCATTTT
TRBV20-1	TRBJ1-5	-	CSASRVPSNQPQHF	TGCAGTGCTAGTCGAGTTCCTAGCAATCAGCCCCAGCATTTT
TRBV4-2	TRBJ2-5	-	CASSQGVAEQETQYF	TGTGCCAGCAGCCAAGGTGTAGCTGAACAAGAGACCCAGTACTTC
TRBV7-9	TRBJ1-2	-	CASSLTGTANYGYTF	TGTGCCAGCAGCCTCACCGGGACCGCTAACTATGGCTACACCTTC
TRBV5-1	TRBJ1-2	-	CASSSGGTNYGYTF	TGCGCCAGCAGCTCCGGAGGGACTAACTATGGCTACACCTTC
TRBV5-1	TRBJ2-1	-	CASSFSSESSYNEQFF	TGCGCCAGCAGCTTTTCTTCGGAGAGCTCCTACAATGAGCAGTTCTTC
TRBV9	TRBJ1-3	-	CASSVYAGRGEMGNTIYF	TGTGCCAGCAGCGTATACGCGGGACGGGGAGAAATGGGAAACACCATATATTTT
TRBV25-1	TRBJ1-6	-	CASGAEVSPLHF	TGTGCCAGCGGTGCTGAAGTTTCACCCCTCCACTTT
TRBV30	TRBJ1-6	TRBD1	CAWSGDRLTPLHF	TGTGCCTGGAGCGGGGACAGGCTAACACCCCTCCACTTT
TRBV9	TRBJ1-6	-	CASSVGAGLNSPLHF	TGTGCCAGCAGCGTAGGTGCGGGTTTAAATTCACCCCTCCACTTT
TRBV14	TRBJ2-7	-	CASSQGYEQYF	TGTGCCAGCAGCCAAGGCTACGAGCAGTACTTC
TRBV11-2	TRBJ2-5	-	CASSPKPQEAQYF	TGTGCCAGCAGCCCAAAGCCCCAAGAGGCCCAGTACTTC
TRBV5-4	TRBJ1-2	-	CASSLDASSAGYTF	TGTGCCAGCAGCCTGGATGCCTCGAGCGCCGGCTACACCTTC
TRBV5-8	TRBJ2-2	-	CASSLVWGRELFF	TGTGCCAGCAGCTTGGTATGGGGCCGGGAGCTGTTTTTT